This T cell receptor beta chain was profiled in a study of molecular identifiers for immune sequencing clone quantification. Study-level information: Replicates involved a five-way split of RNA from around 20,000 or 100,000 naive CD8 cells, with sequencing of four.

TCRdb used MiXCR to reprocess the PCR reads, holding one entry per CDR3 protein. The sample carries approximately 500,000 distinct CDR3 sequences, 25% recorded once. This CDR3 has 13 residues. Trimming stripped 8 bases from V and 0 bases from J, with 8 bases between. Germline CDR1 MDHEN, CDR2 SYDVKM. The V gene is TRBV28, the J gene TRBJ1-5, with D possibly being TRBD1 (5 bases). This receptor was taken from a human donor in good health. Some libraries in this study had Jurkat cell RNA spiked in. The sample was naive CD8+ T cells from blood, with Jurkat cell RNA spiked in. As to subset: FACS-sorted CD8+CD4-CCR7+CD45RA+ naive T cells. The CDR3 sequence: CASFDSSNQPQHF. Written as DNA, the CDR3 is TGTGCCAGCTTCGACAGTAGCAATCAGCCCCAGCATTTT.